These T cell receptor beta chains were read from a single sample in a study of T-cell reconstitution after alpha-beta-depleted transplantation in children. Using its own MiXCR run on the PCR reads, TCRdb lists one record per CDR3 protein. The sample has about 400,000 distinct CDR3 sequences, 13% seen once; the top ten hold 4% to 5.5%. Specimen: PBMCs, collected from the stem cell graft. These receptors originate from a human donor who donated a stem cell graft to a child with Fanconi anemia. CDR3s include the opening cysteine and the closing phenylalanine or tryptophan. Fields, in order: clone size, J gene, V gene, D gene, CDR3 DNA, CDR3 protein. The D gene is left open where the match is weak. Some rows have no size entry. The others give once, few or many, or a class for an expanded clone.

-,TRBJ1-4,TRBV3-1,-,TGTGCCAGCAGCCAAGTTTCACACACAACTAATGAAAAACTGTTTTTT,CASSQVSHTTNEKLFF
-,TRBJ1-5,TRBV10-3,-,TGTGCCATCAGTGAGGGGGGGCAGGGAGTAAATCAGCCCCAGCATTTT,CAISEGGQGVNQPQHF
few,TRBJ1-2,TRBV29-1,-,TGCAGCGTTGGCGGCGGACCCTATGGCTACACCTTC,CSVGGGPYGYTF
few,TRBJ1-2,TRBV12-3/TRBV12-4,-,TGTGCCAGCAGTTTTTCGCAGGTGGGCTATGGCTACACCTTC,CASSFSQVGYGYTF
few,TRBJ2-1,TRBV2,-,TGTGCCAGCAGTCCTGGACCTTCCCCTTACAATGAGCAGTTCTTC,CASSPGPSPYNEQFF
few,TRBJ2-5,TRBV11-2,TRBD1,TGTGCCAGCAGCCCCGACAGGGGATGGGAGACCCAGTACTTC,CASSPDRGWETQYF
-,TRBJ2-5,TRBV12-3/TRBV12-4,-,TGTGCCAGCAGTTCGGGCAGGAGACTACAGTACTTC,CASSSGRRLQYF
-,TRBJ2-1,TRBV6-2/TRBV6-3,-,TGTGCCAGCAGTTACACCCGACGCGGGGCCGGTTACAATGAGCAGTTCTTC,CASSYTRRGAGYNEQFF
-,TRBJ1-4,TRBV20-1,-,TGCAGTGCTAGAGCCTTCCCTGGGGAACAGGGTGGGGGTACAACTAATGAAAAACTGTTTTTT,CSARAFPGEQGGGTTNEKLFF
-,TRBJ1-6,TRBV20-1,-,TGCAGTGCCCCGGGCAGGGGAAACCGTAATCCACCCCTCCACTTT,CSAPGRGNRNPPLHF
-,TRBJ1-5,TRBV5-1,-,TGCGCCAGCAGCTTGATGCCCGATAGCAATCAGCCCCAGCATTTT,CASSLMPDSNQPQHF
few,TRBJ2-3,TRBV7-2,-,TGTGCCAGCAGCTTATATCAGGCCACAGATACGCAGTATTTT,CASSLYQATDTQYF
-,TRBJ2-7,TRBV20-1,-,TGCAGTGCTAGAGATCGGCCCTACGAGCAGTACTTC,CSARDRPYEQYF
-,TRBJ1-2,TRBV7-9,-,TGTGCCAGCACGCTCGGGATTAACTATGGCTACACCTTC,CASTLGINYGYTF
-,TRBJ2-2,TRBV30,TRBD2,TGTGCCTGCCCCGGACTAGCGGGCAACACCGGGGAGCTGTTTTTT,CACPGLAGNTGELFF
-,TRBJ2-2,TRBV5-1,TRBD2,TGCGCCAGCAGCTTGTCGCTAGCGGCCGGGGAGCTGTTTTTT,CASSLSLAAGELFF
few,TRBJ1-1,TRBV5-1,-,TGCGCCAGCAGCATCAGGATGAACACTGAAGCTTTCTTT,CASSIRMNTEAFF
-,TRBJ2-1,TRBV29-1,-,TGCAGCGTTGAGGATTATGAGCAGTTCTTC,CSVEDYEQFF
-,TRBJ1-1,TRBV12-3/TRBV12-4,TRBD1,TGTGCCAGCTGTTTAGGAGGGGGGACAGGGCCTTTGAACACTGAAGCTTTCTTT,CASCLGGGTGPLNTEAFF
many,TRBJ1-6,TRBV12-3/TRBV12-4,TRBD1,TGTGCCAGCAGTTTCACATTGGGACAGGGAAGTTCACCCCTCCACTTT,CASSFTLGQGSSPLHF
-,TRBJ1-1,TRBV18,-,TGTGCCAGCTCACCACTCAGGGAGGCGGTGCGACTTGAAGCTTTCTTT,CASSPLREAVRLEAFF
medium-sized,TRBJ2-5,TRBV29-1,-,TGCAGCGTTGAAGAACCCAGGCTACAAGAGACCCAGTACTTC,CSVEEPRLQETQYF
few,TRBJ2-5,TRBV12-5,-,TGTGCTAGTGGACCGACAGGAACCCGAGAGACCCAGTACTTC,CASGPTGTRETQYF
many,TRBJ1-1,TRBV28,TRBD1,TGTGCCAGCAGTCTCATGACAGGGTCTGAAGCTTTCTTT,CASSLMTGSEAFF
many,TRBJ1-1,TRBV12-3/TRBV12-4,TRBD1,TGTGCCAGCAGCCGCGGACAGGGGACATTTACTGAAGCTTTCTTT,CASSRGQGTFTEAFF
many,TRBJ1-5,TRBV7-2,-,TGTGCCAGCAGCTCTACAGGGTTCGATCAGCCCCAGCATTTT,CASSSTGFDQPQHF
-,TRBJ2-1,TRBV11-2,-,TGTGCCAGCAGGCGGAATTATGAGCAGTTCTTC,CASRRNYEQFF
many,TRBJ2-3,TRBV14,-,TGTGCCAGCAGCCAAGATCGGCTAGGCGAGCAGTATTTT,CASSQDRLGEQYF
many,TRBJ2-2,TRBV28,TRBD1,TGTGCCAGCAGCCGTCTTCAGGGGGCGCGGAACACCGGGGAGCTGTTTTTT,CASSRLQGARNTGELFF
-,TRBJ2-5,TRBV14,-,TGTGCCAGCAGCCAAGTATTAGCTGGGGTTCAAGGGACCCAGTACTTC,CASSQVLAGVQGTQYF
many,TRBJ1-1,TRBV9,-,TGTGCCAGCAGCGCTTTGACTCCGAACACTGAAGCTTTCTTT,CASSALTPNTEAFF
many,TRBJ1-2,TRBV12-3/TRBV12-4,-,TGTGCCAGCAGCCGCCTTGATAACTATGGCTACACCTTC,CASSRLDNYGYTF
few,TRBJ1-1,TRBV20-1,-,TGCAGTGCAGATATGAACACTGAAGCTTTCTTT,CSADMNTEAFF
few,TRBJ2-5,TRBV3-1,-,TGTGCCAGCAGCCGAATATCTAGCGTACAAGAGACCCAGTACTTC,CASSRISSVQETQYF
many,TRBJ1-1,TRBV12-3/TRBV12-4,TRBD1,TGTGCCAGCAGACTGACAGGGTACCCGAGGGAAGCTTTCTTT,CASRLTGYPREAFF
many,TRBJ2-1,TRBV3-1,-,TGTGCCAGCAGCCGCGTCGGGACCACCAGATCCTACAATGAGCAGTTCTTC,CASSRVGTTRSYNEQFF
-,TRBJ2-7,TRBV12-3/TRBV12-4,-,TGTGCCAGCAGTTCCCTCCGGGACTCTTTCGAGCAGTACTTC,CASSSLRDSFEQYF
-,TRBJ2-2,TRBV5-4,-,TGTGCCAGCAGCTTGACGGCGAACACCGGGGAGCTGCTTTTT,CASSLTANTGELLF
many,TRBJ2-5,TRBV29-1,-,TGCAGCGTTGCAGGGGACGGTGAGACCCAGTACTTC,CSVAGDGETQYF
-,TRBJ2-7,TRBV6-5,-,TGTGCCAGCAGTCCCCTTTTGGGGGAGCAGTACTTC,CASSPLLGEQYF
few,TRBJ1-1,TRBV6-2/TRBV6-3,TRBD1,TGTGCCAGCAGCCCCTCAGGGGGCAGGACTGAAGCTTTCTTT,CASSPSGGRTEAFF
-,TRBJ2-1,TRBV19,TRBD2,TGTGCCAGTAGTAGGGGACTAGCGGGGGCCTTCTCCTACAATGAGCAGTTCTTC,CASSRGLAGAFSYNEQFF
-,TRBJ1-5,TRBV10-2,TRBD1,TGCGCCAGCAGTTTTGGACAGGGTGGTAATCAGCCCCAGCATTTT,CASSFGQGGNQPQHF
-,TRBJ1-2,TRBV24-1,-,TGTGCCACCACTTCTAACTATGGCTACACCTTC,CATTSNYGYTF
-,TRBJ1-1,TRBV5-6,-,TGTGCCAGCAGCTTAATAATGACGGGGGGCACTGAAGCTTTCTTT,CASSLIMTGGTEAFF
many,TRBJ2-1,TRBV24-1,-,TGTGCCACCAGTGATCTCAGCAACAATGAGCAGTTCTTC,CATSDLSNNEQFF
few,TRBJ2-1,TRBV27,-,TGTGCCAGCAGTCCCTTCTCGGGGGATGAGCAGTTCTTC,CASSPFSGDEQFF